A single sample gave rise to the 24 T cell receptor beta chains below, sequenced in a study of cytomegalovirus exposure and HLA in healthy donors. Primers for the PCR totalled 60 Vbeta and 13 Jbeta. TCRdb keeps only in-frame clones here, not all; method: immunoSEQ multiplex PCR. Of approximately 190,000 clones listed, 55% to 75% were seen once; the top ten hold 2.6%. The specimen sequenced was PBMCs. These receptors came from a man aged 35 to 55 in good health and CMV-seropositive.

About this clone itself: This sample also contains other DNA sequences that code for the same CDR3. The V gene is TRBV7-9, the J gene TRBJ1-6; perhaps TRBD1 as D (6 bases). The CDR3 contains 14 residues. The ends were cut back, 4 bases at V and 7 bases at J, with 11 bases in the middle. The V gene's germline CDR1 is SEHNR and CDR2 FQNEAQ (reference sequence). In DNA form, the CDR3 reads TGTGCCAGCAGCTCACAGGGAGGGAATTCACCCCTCCACTTT. Translating it yields CASSSQGGNSPLHF.

The chain employs TRBV7-9 and TRBJ1-2; D is uncertain. The V gene's germline CDR1 is SEHNR and CDR2 FQNEAQ (reference sequence). The CDR3 consists of 12 residues. Trimming shortened V by 3 bases and J by 5 bases, and 7 bases separated the two germline ends. The CDR3 nucleotides are TGTGCCAGCAGCTTCGAGTCATATGGCTACACCTTC. Its protein is CASSFESYGYTF.

The rearrangement links TRBV18 to TRBJ1-1; possible D gene TRBD1, 6 bases. The V and J ends lost 6 bases and 6 bases respectively, with 20 bases between them. This CDR3 comprises 15 residues. Germline CDR1 and CDR2: KGHSH and LQKENI. The DNA of the CDR3 is TGTGCCAGCTCCCCCTCGGCAGGGGAGGGGGCTGAAGCTTTCTTT. The encoded protein is CASSPSAGEGAEAFF.

This clone was counted between two and nine times. The chain employs TRBV5-1 and TRBJ2-7; 7 bases map to TRBD2. V was clipped by 3 bases and J by 0 bases; unmatched bases: 9. There are 16 residues in the CDR3. CDR1 SGHRS and CDR2 YFSETQ come from the germline V gene. The CDR3 nucleotides are TGCGCCAGCAGCTGGGGGGGTCAATTCTCCTCCTACGAGCAGTACTTC. It codes for CASSWGGQFSSYEQYF.

V gene TRBV6-1 combines with J gene TRBJ1-2; TRBD1 is a possible D gene (6 bases). Germline V gives CDR1 MNHNS, CDR2 SASEGT. CDR3 size: 13 residues. The V end lost 5 bases, the J end lost 3 bases, and 10 bases lay between the germline ends. DNA for the CDR3: TGTGCCAGCAGTATACAGGGTCACTATGGCTACACCTTC. Translated: CASSIQGHYGYTF.

This clone has just a few counts. The chain has TRBV6-5 and TRBJ1-1, with D perhaps TRBD1 (5 bases). Germline V lookup: CDR1 MNHEY, CDR2 SVGAGI. The CDR3 length is 15 residues. The V end was cut by 5 bases, the J end by 3 bases, with 16 bases between. The CDR3 sequence: CASSPSGGRYTEAFF. CDR3 in DNA: TGTGCCAGCAGTCCCAGCGGGGGAAGATACACTGAAGCTTTCTTT.

The chain carries TRBV19 and TRBJ1-2; 7 bases map to TRBD1. Germline assignment: CDR1 LNHDA and CDR2 SQIVND (reference sequence). The CDR3 consists of 17 residues. Losses at the gene ends were 4 bases for V and 8 bases for J; bases not matched to a gene: 19. The CDR3 coding sequence is TGTGCCAGTAGTACGCCGACAGGGATGGATTCATCGGGGGGCTACACCTTC. Protein product: CASSTPTGMDSSGGYTF.

A single count supports this clone. The chain is built from TRBV11-2 and TRBJ1-2, with TRBD1 matching 7 bases. V lost 5 bases to trimming and J lost 6 bases; unmatched junction nucleotides: 15. Germline V gene data show CDR1 as SGHAT and CDR2 as FQNNGV. The CDR3 consists of 16 residues. The CDR3 sequence: CASSPVTGKLGDGYTF. The CDR3 nucleotides are TGTGCCAGCAGCCCGGTGACAGGGAAGCTGGGCGATGGCTACACCTTC. The whole variable domain, remainder taken from reference TRBV11-2 and TRBJ1-2, is EAGVAQSPRYKIIEKRQSVAFWCNPISGHATLYWYQQILGQGPKLLIQFQNNGVVDDSQLPKDRFSAERLKGVDSTLKIQPAKLEDSAVYLCASSPVTGKLGDGYTFGSGTRLTVV.

V is TRBV28 and J is TRBJ1-1; D is possibly TRBD1 (6 bases). There are 14 residues in the CDR3. V was clipped by 6 bases and J by 2 bases, with 13 bases between them. Germline V gene sequence: CDR1 MDHEN, CDR2 SYDVKM. The CDR3 reads CASRIQGSNTEAFF. CDR3 coding DNA: TGTGCCAGCAGAATACAGGGCAGTAACACTGAAGCTTTCTTT.

The chain is built from TRBV7-2 and TRBJ2-6, with 7 bases that match TRBD1. V shed 2 bases, J shed 0 bases, and the junction held 10 bases outside the gene matches. Germline values: CDR1 SGHTA, CDR2 FQGNSA. This CDR3 is built from 19 residues. Written as DNA, the CDR3 is TGTGCCAGCAGCTTACAGTCGGTGGACAGGAGCTCTGGGGCCAACGTCCTGACTTTC. It encodes CASSLQSVDRSSGANVLTF.

The chain carries TRBV4-1 and TRBJ1-6; D not certain. This CDR3 is 16 amino acids long. V was shortened by 6 bases and J by 0 bases, with 12 bases between the two germline ends. From germline, CDR1 is MGHRA and CDR2 YSYEKL. The CDR3 sequence: CASRQTWSSYNSPLHF. The CDR3 DNA reads TGCGCCAGCAGGCAGACTTGGAGCTCCTATAATTCACCCCTCCACTTT.

The V and J genes are TRBV30 and TRBJ1-3, with D possibly TRBD1 on 5 matching bases. Germline V gene lookup returns CDR1 GTSNPN and CDR2 SVGIG (reference sequence). V lost 5 bases and J 0 bases, leaving 14 bases between the germline ends. This CDR3 has 15 residues. The CDR3 DNA follows: TGTGCCTGGCGCGCAGTGGGGGGCTCTGGAAACACCATATATTTT. Amino acids: CAWRAVGGSGNTIYF.

This clone has only a few counts. The genes are TRBV5-6 and TRBJ1-6; D remains ambiguous. The germline CDR1 and CDR2 sequences are SGHDT and YYEEEE. Deletions cut 4 bases from V and 7 bases from J, with 12 bases between. This CDR3 has 14 residues. Here the CDR3 reads CASSEDSGNSPLHF. CDR3 coding DNA: TGTGCCAGCAGCGAAGACTCCGGGAATTCACCCCTCCACTTT.

This clone turned up a few times. The CDR3 DNA is TGCGCCAGCAGTTCAGCGGGGGGGCCTGCGTTAGATACGCAGTATTTT. Protein sequence: CASSSAGGPALDTQYF. The chain employs TRBV10-2 and TRBJ2-3, with 10 bases that match TRBD2. The trim removed 5 bases at V and 5 bases at J, leaving 10 bases unmatched. The germline CDR1 and CDR2 sequences are WSHSY and SAAADI. This CDR3 has 16 residues.

This chain uses TRBV7-8 with TRBJ2-5; 8 nucleotides match TRBD2. The end of the DNA is better explained by TRBJ2-7, so the J call may be wrong. There are 14 residues in the CDR3. The germline CDR1 and CDR2 sequences are SGHVS and FQNEAQ. For the CDR3, the DNA is TGTGCCAGCAGCCTTAGCGGGGCCCACTACGAGCAGTACTTC. Amino acid sequence: CASSLSGAHYEQYF.

The rearrangement joins TRBV7-6 to TRBJ1-2; D is uncertain. Germline lookup yields CDR1 SGHVS and CDR2 FNYEAQ. Trimming cost V 4 bases and J 6 bases, with 15 bases left between them. The CDR3 has 14 amino acids. CDR3 coding DNA: TGTGCCAGCAGCTATAGTGAGGGCCTCGATGGCTACACCTTC. Its protein is CASSYSEGLDGYTF.

The chain uses TRBV11-2 and TRBJ1-2, with D possibly matching TRBD1 (5 bases). The ends were cut back, 5 bases at V and 6 bases at J, with 13 bases in the middle. The V gene's germline CDR1 is SGHAT and CDR2 FQNNGV. The CDR3 spans 13 residues. CDR3 nucleotides: TGTGCCAGCAGCCGGGGGGGTCGGGATGGCTACACCTTC. Translation gives CASSRGGRDGYTF. The variable domain in full, completed from reference TRBV11-2 and TRBJ1-2, reads EAGVAQSPRYKIIEKRQSVAFWCNPISGHATLYWYQQILGQGPKLLIQFQNNGVVDDSQLPKDRFSAERLKGVDSTLKIQPAKLEDSAVYLCASSRGGRDGYTFGSGTRLTVV.

The V and J genes are TRBV5-8 and TRBJ2-7; tentative D call: TRBD2 (6 bases). Trimming removed 3 bases from V and 5 bases from J, with 21 bases in between. CDR3 length: 16 amino acids. In germline, CDR1 is SGHTS, CDR2 YDEGEE. In DNA form, the CDR3 reads TGTGCCAGCAGCTCCCCCCCCGAGGCGGGGCTCCACGAGCAGTACTTC. Translating it yields CASSSPPEAGLHEQYF.

The gene calls are TRBV5-1 and TRBJ2-7; 7 bases align to TRBD1. The CDR3 has 14 amino acids. Germline V CDR1 and CDR2: SGHRS, YFSETQ. With 3 bases clipped from V and 5 bases from J, the junction kept 8 bases outside the gene matches. The CDR3 DNA follows: TGCGCCAGCAGCTGGAGACAGGGAATGGACGAGCAGTACTTC. Protein: CASSWRQGMDEQYF.

The chain links TRBV7-2 to TRBJ1-1, with unresolved D. Germline values: CDR1 SGHTA, CDR2 FQGNSA. The CDR3 runs to 13 residues. Trimming removed 5 bases from V and 1 base from J, with 8 bases in between. This CDR3 is CASSRQENTEAFF. CDR3 nucleotide sequence: TGTGCCAGCAGCCGCCAGGAGAACACTGAAGCTTTCTTT. Full variable domain (outside the CDR3, taken from reference TRBV7-2 and TRBJ1-1): GAGVSQSPSNKVTEKGKDVELRCDPISGHTALYWYRQSLGQGLEFLIYFQGNSAPDKSGLPSDRFSAERTGGSVSTLTIQRTQQEDSAVYLCASSRQENTEAFFGQGTRLTVV.

The gene calls are TRBV5-1 and TRBJ2-5; TRBD2 matches 16 bases. The CDR3 covers 17 residues. V was clipped by 4 bases and J by 6 bases; unmatched bases: 9. Germline V lookup: CDR1 SGHRS, CDR2 YFSETQ. CDR3 loop: CASSTGTSGGATKTQYF. CDR3 nucleotides: TGCGCCAGCAGCACCGGGACTAGCGGGGGGGCCACGAAGACCCAGTACTTC.

V and J are TRBV4-1 and TRBJ2-1; possible D gene TRBD1, 6 bases. Germline CDR1 is MGHRA and CDR2 is YSYEKL. Trimming left V 0 bases short and J 13 bases short, with 16 bases between. This CDR3 is built from 14 residues. In DNA form, the CDR3 reads TGCGCCAGCAGCCAAGATCAAAACAGGGAGCTACAGTTCTTC. It translates to CASSQDQNRELQFF.

The rearrangement links TRBV5-4 to TRBJ1-2, with 10 bases that match TRBD1. V lost 4 bases and J lost 7; bases outside the gene matches: 7. The CDR3 totals 14 residues. Germline loops: CDR1 SGHNT, CDR2 YYREEE (reference sequence). The CDR3 DNA reads as TGTGCCAGCAGCCCCGGACAGGGGGAAGTTGGCTACACCTTC. It codes for CASSPGQGEVGYTF. The full variable domain, its missing parts supplied by reference TRBV5-4 and TRBJ1-2, is ETGVTQSPTHLIKTRGQQVTLRCSSQSGHNTVSWYQQALGQGPQFIFQYYREEENGRGNFPPRFSGLQFPNYSSELNVNALELDDSALYLCASSPGQGEVGYTFGSGTRLTVV.

The CDR3 protein is CASSQDIDTDTNYGYTF. CDR3 bases: TGTGCCAGCAGCCAAGATATCGATACAGATACTAACTATGGCTACACCTTC. This chain connects TRBV4-2 to TRBJ1-2; D unresolved. In germline, CDR1 is LGHNA, CDR2 YNFKEQ. The CDR3 consists of 17 residues. The V end was cut by 0 bases, the J end by 0 bases, with 14 bases between.